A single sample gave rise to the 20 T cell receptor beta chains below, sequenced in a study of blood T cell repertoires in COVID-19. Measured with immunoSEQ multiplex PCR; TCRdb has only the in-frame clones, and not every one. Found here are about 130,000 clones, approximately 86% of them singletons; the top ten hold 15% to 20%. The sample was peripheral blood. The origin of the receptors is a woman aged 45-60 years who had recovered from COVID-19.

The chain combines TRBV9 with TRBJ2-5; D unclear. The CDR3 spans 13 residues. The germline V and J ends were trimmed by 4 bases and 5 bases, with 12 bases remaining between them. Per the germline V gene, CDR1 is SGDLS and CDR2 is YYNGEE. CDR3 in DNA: TGTGCCAGCAGCCCGAGCCCCTCGGAGACCCAGTACTTC. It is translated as CASSPSPSETQYF.

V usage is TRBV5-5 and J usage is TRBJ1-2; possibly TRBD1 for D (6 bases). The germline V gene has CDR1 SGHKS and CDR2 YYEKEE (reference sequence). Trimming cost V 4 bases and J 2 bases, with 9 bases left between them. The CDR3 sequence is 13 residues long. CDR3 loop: CASSPGQNYGYTF. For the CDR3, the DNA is TGTGCCAGCAGCCCCGGACAGAACTATGGCTACACCTTC.

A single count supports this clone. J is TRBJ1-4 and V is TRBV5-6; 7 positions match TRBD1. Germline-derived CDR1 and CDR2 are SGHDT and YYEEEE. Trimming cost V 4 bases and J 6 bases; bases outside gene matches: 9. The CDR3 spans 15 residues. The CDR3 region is CASSRWDRPYEKLFF. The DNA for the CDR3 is TGTGCCAGCAGCCGGTGGGACAGACCGTATGAAAAACTGTTTTTT.

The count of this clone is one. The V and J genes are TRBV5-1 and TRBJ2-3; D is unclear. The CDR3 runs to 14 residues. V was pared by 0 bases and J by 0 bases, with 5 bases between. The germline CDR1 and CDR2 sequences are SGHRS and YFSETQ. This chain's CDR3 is CASSLALSTDTQYF. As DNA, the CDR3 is TGCGCCAGCAGCTTGGCTCTCAGCACAGATACGCAGTATTTT.

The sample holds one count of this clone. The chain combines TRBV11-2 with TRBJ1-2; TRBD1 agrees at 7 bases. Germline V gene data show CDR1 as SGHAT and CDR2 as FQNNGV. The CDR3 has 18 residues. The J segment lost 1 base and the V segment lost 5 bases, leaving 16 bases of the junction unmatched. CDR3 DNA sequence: TGTGCCAGCAGCCCAGGGACAGATCGCCTTTACTTTAACTATGGCTACACCTTC. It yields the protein CASSPGTDRLYFNYGYTF. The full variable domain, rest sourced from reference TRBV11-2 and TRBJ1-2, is EAGVAQSPRYKIIEKRQSVAFWCNPISGHATLYWYQQILGQGPKLLIQFQNNGVVDDSQLPKDRFSAERLKGVDSTLKIQPAKLEDSAVYLCASSPGTDRLYFNYGYTFGSGTRLTVV.

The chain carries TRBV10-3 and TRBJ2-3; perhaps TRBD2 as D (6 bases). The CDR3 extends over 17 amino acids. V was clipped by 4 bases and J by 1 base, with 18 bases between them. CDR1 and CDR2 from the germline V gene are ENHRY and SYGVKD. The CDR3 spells CAISAPGSGSGTDTQYF. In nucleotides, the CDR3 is TGTGCCATCAGTGCCCCCGGGAGCGGCTCCGGCACAGATACGCAGTATTTT.

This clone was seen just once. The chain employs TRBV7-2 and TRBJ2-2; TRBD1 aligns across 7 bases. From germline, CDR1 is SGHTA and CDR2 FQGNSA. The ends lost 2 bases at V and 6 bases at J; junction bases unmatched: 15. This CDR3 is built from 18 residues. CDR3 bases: TGTGCCAGCAGCTTACCAAGAATAGGGCAGGGGGTCGCCGGGGAGCTGTTTTTT. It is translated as CASSLPRIGQGVAGELFF.

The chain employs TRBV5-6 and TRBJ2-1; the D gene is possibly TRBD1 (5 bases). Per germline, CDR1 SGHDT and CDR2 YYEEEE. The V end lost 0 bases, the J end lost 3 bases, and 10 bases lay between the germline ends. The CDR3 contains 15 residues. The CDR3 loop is CASSLGLGDYNEQFF. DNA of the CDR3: TGTGCCAGCAGCTTGGGTCTAGGGGACTACAATGAGCAGTTCTTC.

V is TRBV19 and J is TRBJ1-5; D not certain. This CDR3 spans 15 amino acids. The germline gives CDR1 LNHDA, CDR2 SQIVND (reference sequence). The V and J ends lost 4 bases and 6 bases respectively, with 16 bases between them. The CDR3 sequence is CASSTRRGHGQPQHF. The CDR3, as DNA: TGTGCCAGTAGTACCCGTCGAGGGCACGGTCAGCCCCAGCATTTT.

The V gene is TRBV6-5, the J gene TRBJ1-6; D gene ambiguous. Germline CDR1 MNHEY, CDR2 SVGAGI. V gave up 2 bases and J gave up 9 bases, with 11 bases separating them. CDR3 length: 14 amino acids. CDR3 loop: CASSYGGGSSPLHF. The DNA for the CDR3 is TGTGCCAGCAGTTACGGTGGAGGAAGTTCACCCCTCCACTTT.

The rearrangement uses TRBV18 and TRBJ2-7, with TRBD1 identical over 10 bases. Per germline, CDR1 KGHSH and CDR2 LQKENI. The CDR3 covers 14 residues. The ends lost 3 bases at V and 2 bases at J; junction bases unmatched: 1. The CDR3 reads CASSPGQGTYEQYF. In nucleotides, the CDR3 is TGTGCCAGCTCACCGGGACAGGGGACCTACGAGCAGTACTTC.

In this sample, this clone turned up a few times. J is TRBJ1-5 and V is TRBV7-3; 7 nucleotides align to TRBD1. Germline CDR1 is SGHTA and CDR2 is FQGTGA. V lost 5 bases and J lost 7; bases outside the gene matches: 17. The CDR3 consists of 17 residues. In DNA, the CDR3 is TGTGCCAGCAGCCCATCCACAAGACAGGGTTGGGCGCAGCCCCAGCATTTT. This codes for CASSPSTRQGWAQPQHF.

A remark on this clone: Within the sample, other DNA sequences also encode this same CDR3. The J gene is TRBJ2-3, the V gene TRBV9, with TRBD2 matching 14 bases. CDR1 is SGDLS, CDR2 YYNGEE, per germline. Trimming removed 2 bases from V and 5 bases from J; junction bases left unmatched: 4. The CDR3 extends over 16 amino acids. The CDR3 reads CASSVGLAGGLDTQYF. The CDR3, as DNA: TGTGCCAGCAGCGTCGGACTAGCGGGAGGTCTAGATACGCAGTATTTT. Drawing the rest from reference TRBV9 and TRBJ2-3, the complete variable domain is DSGVTQTPKHLITATGQRVTLRCSPRSGDLSVYWYQQSLDQGLQFLIQYYNGEERAKGNILERFSAQQFPDLHSELNLSSLELGDSALYFCASSVGLAGGLDTQYFGPGTRLTVL.

In nucleotides, the CDR3 is TGTGCCTGGAGACCTAAGACAGGGCCTACCTACGAGCAGTACTTC. This gives the protein CAWRPKTGPTYEQYF. The chain is built from TRBV30 and TRBJ2-7; 7 bases align to TRBD1. After removal of 3 bases from V and 2 bases from J, the junction contained 10 bases not matched to a gene. The CDR3 runs 15 residues. Germline-derived CDR1 and CDR2 are GTSNPN and SVGIG (reference sequence).

CDR3 amino acids: CASGGRASPLHF. The CDR3 bases are TGTGCCAGCGGTGGCAGGGCTTCACCCCTCCACTTT. The chain couples TRBV18 to TRBJ1-6; perhaps TRBD1 as D (5 bases). Germline V gene data show CDR1 as KGHSH and CDR2 as LQKENI. The ends were cut back, 8 bases at V and 9 bases at J, with 11 bases in the middle. This CDR3 has 12 residues.

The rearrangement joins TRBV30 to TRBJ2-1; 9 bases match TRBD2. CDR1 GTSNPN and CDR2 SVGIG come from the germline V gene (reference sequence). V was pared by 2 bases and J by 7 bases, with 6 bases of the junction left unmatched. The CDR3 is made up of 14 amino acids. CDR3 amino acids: CAWSPGLASNEQFF. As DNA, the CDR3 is TGTGCCTGGAGTCCGGGACTAGCCTCAAATGAGCAGTTCTTC. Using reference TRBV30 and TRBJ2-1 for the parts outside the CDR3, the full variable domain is SQTIHQWPATLVQPVGSPLSLECTVEGTSNPNLYWYRQAAGRGLQLLFYSVGIGQISSEVPQNLSASRPQDRQFILSSKKLLLSDSGFYLCAWSPGLASNEQFFGPGTRLTVL.

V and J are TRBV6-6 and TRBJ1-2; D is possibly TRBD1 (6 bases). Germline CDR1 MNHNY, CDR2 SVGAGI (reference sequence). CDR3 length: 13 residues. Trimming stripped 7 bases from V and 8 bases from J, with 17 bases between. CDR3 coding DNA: TGTGCCAGCAACATACAGGGAGTCGGGGGCTACACCTTC. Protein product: CASNIQGVGGYTF.

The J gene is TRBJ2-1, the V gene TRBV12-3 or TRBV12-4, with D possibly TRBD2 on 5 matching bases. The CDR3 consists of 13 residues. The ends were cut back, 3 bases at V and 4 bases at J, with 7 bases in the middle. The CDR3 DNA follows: TGTGCCAGCAGTTTTAGAGGGTACAATGAGCAGTTCTTC. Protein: CASSFRGYNEQFF.

The CDR3 loop reads CAIAGTKNTEAFF. The CDR3 DNA is TGTGCCATTGCCGGGACAAAGAACACTGAAGCTTTCTTT. The chain combines TRBV10-3 with TRBJ1-1; D may be TRBD1 (6 bases). This CDR3 region has 13 residues. V was pared by 9 bases and J by 1 base, with 12 bases between. In germline, CDR1 is ENHRY, CDR2 SYGVKD.

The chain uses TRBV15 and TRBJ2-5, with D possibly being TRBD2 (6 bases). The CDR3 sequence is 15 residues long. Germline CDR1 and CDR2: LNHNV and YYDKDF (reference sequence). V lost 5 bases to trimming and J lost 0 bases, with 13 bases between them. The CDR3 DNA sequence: TGTGCCACCAGCCCGCGCCGGGACTACCAAGAGACCCAGTACTTC. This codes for CATSPRRDYQETQYF. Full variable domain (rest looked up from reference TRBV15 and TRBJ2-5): DAMVIQNPRYQVTQFGKPVTLSCSQTLNHNVMYWYQQKSSQAPKLLFHYYDKDFNNEADTPDNFQSRRPNTSFCFLDIRSPGLGDTAMYLCATSPRRDYQETQYFGPGTRLLVL.